This section outlines one TCR beta chain sequence together with its context. The antigen is not known. 13 Jbeta primers and 60 Vbeta primers were used for the PCR. TCRdb keeps only in-frame clones here, not all; method: immunoSEQ multiplex PCR. The table has 100,000 to 140,000 clones, 77% seen once. Germline V gene data show CDR1 as SGHNT and CDR2 as YYREEE (reference sequence). The CDR3 totals 15 residues. The ends lost 1 base at V and 2 bases at J; junction bases unmatched: 2. These data come from a study of cytomegalovirus exposure and HLA in healthy donors. Study overall: In an early release, HLA-typed donors contributed about 80 million unique TCR sequences. Regarding the study as a whole: It was taken for granted in presence/absence analyses that sequencing depth across donors was roughly uniform.

The receptor was derived from a male donor in good health and CMV-seronegative. Source material: PBMCs. The genes are TRBV5-4 and TRBJ1-1; 10 bases are shared with TRBD1. The CDR3 sequence: CASSLWTGGNTEAFF. The CDR3 coding sequence is TGTGCCAGCAGCTTGTGGACAGGGGGTAACACTGAAGCTTTCTTT.